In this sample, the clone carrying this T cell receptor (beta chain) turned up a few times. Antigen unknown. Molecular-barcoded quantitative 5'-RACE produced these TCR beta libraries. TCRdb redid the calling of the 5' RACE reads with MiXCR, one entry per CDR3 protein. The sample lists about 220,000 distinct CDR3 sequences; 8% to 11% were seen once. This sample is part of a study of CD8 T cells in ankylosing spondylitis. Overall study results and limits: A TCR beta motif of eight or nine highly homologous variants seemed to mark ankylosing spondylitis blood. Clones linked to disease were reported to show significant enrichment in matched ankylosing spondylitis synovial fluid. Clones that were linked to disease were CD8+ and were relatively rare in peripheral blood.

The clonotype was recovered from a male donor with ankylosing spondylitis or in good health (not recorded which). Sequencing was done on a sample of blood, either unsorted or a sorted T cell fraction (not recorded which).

CDR3 in DNA: TGTGCCAGCAGCGGGACAGGGGGCGGGGATGGCTACACCTTC. This translates into CASSGTGGGDGYTF. The chain combines TRBV9 with TRBJ1-2, with 11 nucleotides matching TRBD1. The CDR3 length is 14 residues. The V segment lost 3 bases and the J segment 6 bases; nucleotides outside the gene matches: 4. Germline CDR1 reads SGDLS; CDR2 reads YYNGEE.